This TCR beta chain was observed in a study of blood T cell repertoires in COVID-19. Study-level information: In each case, the material was cDNA or gDNA derived from T cells, B-cell-depleted T cells, or PBMCs.

Participant-given clinical history determined each cohort assignment. The CDR3 extends over 12 amino acids. Germline V gives CDR1 MNHNY, CDR2 SVGAGI (reference sequence). Trimming removed 2 bases from V and 7 bases from J, with 9 bases in between. Original analysis: By means of reference gene primer amplification, nucleated cell counts were estimated. Sequenced by immunoSEQ multiplex PCR; TCRdb stores in-frame clones only, minus some. V, J and clone size were drawn from that table, and D and trimming were deduced from the DNA. Among approximately 150,000 clones listed, about nine tenths were seen once.

This chain uses TRBV6-6 with TRBJ2-7; D remains unclear. The sample comprised PBMCs or T cells enriched from blood (not recorded which). The receptor comes from a middle-aged woman who had been exposed to COVID-19. As DNA, the CDR3 is TGTGCCAGCAGTTACGCGTCGATGGAGCAGTACTTC. Protein sequence: CASSYASMEQYF.